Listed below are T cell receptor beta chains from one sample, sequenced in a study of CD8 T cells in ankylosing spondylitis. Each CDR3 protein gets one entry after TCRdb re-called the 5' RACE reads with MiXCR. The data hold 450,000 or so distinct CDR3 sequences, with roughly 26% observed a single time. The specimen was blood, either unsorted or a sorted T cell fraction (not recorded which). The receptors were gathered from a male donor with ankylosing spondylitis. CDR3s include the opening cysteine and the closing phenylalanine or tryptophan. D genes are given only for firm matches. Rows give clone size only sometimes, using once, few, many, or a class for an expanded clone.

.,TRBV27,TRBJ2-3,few,TGTGCCAGCATTGCGGGCGGAGATACGCAGTATTTT,CASIAGGDTQYF
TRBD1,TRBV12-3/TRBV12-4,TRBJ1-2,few,TGTGCCAGCAGATGGGACAGCAACTATGGCTACACCTTC,CASRWDSNYGYTF
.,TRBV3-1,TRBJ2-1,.,TGTGCCAGCAGCCTCAAAGGGGGGAGTGAGCAGTTCTTC,CASSLKGGSEQFF
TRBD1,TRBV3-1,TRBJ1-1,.,TGTGCCAGCAGCCAAGAGGGGACAGGGGTGAACACTGAAGCTTTCTTT,CASSQEGTGVNTEAFF
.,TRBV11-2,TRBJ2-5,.,TGTGCCAGCAGCTTTTGGGGAGTATCAACAGGGGAGACCCAGTACTTC,CASSFWGVSTGETQYF
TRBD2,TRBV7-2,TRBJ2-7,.,TGTGCCAGCAGCTTCACTAGCGGGAGAAATAACGAGCAGTACTTC,CASSFTSGRNNEQYF
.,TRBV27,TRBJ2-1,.,TGTGCCAGCAGTTTTGGCCAGGGGGGATACAATGAGCAGTTCTTC,CASSFGQGGYNEQFF
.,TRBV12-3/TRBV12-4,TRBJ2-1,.,TGTGCCAGCTCCTCCTTACCCGGGGGAACGGAGCAGTTCTTC,CASSSLPGGTEQFF
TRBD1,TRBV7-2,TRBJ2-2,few,TGTGCCAGCAGCTTAGAGGGGGACAGAGACACCGGGGAGCTGTTTTTT,CASSLEGDRDTGELFF
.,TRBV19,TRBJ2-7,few,TGTGCCAGTAGTCCACCGGGGGCCTACGAGCAGTACTTC,CASSPPGAYEQYF
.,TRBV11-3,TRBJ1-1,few,TGTGCCAGCAACAAGGACGGCACTGAAGCTTTCTTT,CASNKDGTEAFF
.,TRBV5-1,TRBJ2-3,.,TGCGCCAGCAGCTTTAAAGGGGGCACAGATACGCAGTATTTT,CASSFKGGTDTQYF
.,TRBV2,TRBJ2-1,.,TGTGCCAGCACAGTCCTGCCGCCCAATGAGCAGTTCTTC,CASTVLPPNEQFF
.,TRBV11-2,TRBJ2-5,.,TGTGCCAGCAGCCCCATAGGCCAGGGGCAAGAGACCCAGTACTTC,CASSPIGQGQETQYF
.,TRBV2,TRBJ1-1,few,TGTGCCAGCACCTCGACTTGGGGGGTGAACACTGAAGCTTTCTTT,CASTSTWGVNTEAFF
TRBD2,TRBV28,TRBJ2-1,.,TGTGCCAGCAGTTTCCGGAGACTAGCGGGAGCAGGTGAGCAGTTCTTC,CASSFRRLAGAGEQFF
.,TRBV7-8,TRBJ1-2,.,TGTGCCAGCACCCCCCGGGCGTGGGGGGCGGATAACTATGGCTACACCTTC,CASTPRAWGADNYGYTF
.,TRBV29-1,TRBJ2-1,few,TGCAGCGTTGAATCGGGCCGACAGTTCTTC,CSVESGRQFF
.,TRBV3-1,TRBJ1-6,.,TGTGCCAGCAGGGAGTGGGGATCCTATAATTCACCCCTCCACTTT,CASREWGSYNSPLHF
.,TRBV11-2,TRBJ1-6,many,TGTGCCAGCAGCTCCGGACGCTCCGGGGCACCCCTCCACTTT,CASSSGRSGAPLHF
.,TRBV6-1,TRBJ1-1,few,TGTGCCAGCAGCCCTCCGGGACGGAAGACTTCTTTCTTT,CASSPPGRKTSFF
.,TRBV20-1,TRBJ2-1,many,TGCAGTGCGGATTCGGAAGGGGGGATTTACAATGAGCAGTTCTTC,CSADSEGGIYNEQFF
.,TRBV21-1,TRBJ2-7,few,TGTGCCAGCAGCAAAGGGCTAGCGGGACGGTACGAGCAGTACTTC,CASSKGLAGRYEQYF
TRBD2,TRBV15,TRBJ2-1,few,TGTGCCACCAGCAGAGATCGGCTAGCGGGAGATAATGAGCAGTTCTTC,CATSRDRLAGDNEQFF
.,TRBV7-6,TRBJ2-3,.,TGTGCCAGCAGCTTAGGACAGGACGCAGATACGCAGTATTTT,CASSLGQDADTQYF
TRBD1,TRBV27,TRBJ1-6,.,TGTGCCAGCAGTCGCCGGTCCACAGGGGGCATAAATTCACCCCTCCACTTT,CASSRRSTGGINSPLHF
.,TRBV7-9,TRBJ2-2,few,TGTGCCAGCAGCTTAGAGGTCGGGGAGCTGTTTTTT,CASSLEVGELFF
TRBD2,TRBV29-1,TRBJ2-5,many,TGCAGCGTTACCCGGGAGGACCAAGAGACCCAGTACTTC,CSVTREDQETQYF
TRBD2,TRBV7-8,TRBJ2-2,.,TGTGCCAGCAGCCTGAGGACTAGCGGCGTCACCGGGGAGCTGTTTTTT,CASSLRTSGVTGELFF
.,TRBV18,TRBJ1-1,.,TGTGCCAGCTCATCTCTGGGCAAGAACACTGAAGCTTTCTTT,CASSSLGKNTEAFF
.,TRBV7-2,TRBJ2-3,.,TGTGCCAGCAGCTTTAGCGGCCCCGGCGTCGATACGCAGTATTTT,CASSFSGPGVDTQYF
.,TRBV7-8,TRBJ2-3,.,TGTGCCAGCAGCCCTATCACAGATACGCAGTATTTT,CASSPITDTQYF
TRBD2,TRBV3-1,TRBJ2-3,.,TGTGCCAGCAGCACCCCCGGGGGGAGAGCACCCCTATCTGGCACAGATACGCAGTATTTT,CASSTPGGRAPLSGTDTQYF
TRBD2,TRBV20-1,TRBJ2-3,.,TGCAGTGCTAGAGATCGTGCTTCGGGAGGGTATGGAGATACGCAGTATTTT,CSARDRASGGYGDTQYF
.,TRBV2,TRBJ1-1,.,TGTGCCAGCAGGGGGGAACTCATGAACACTGAAGCTTTCTTT,CASRGELMNTEAFF
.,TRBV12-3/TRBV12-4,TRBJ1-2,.,TGTGCCAGCAGTTTACGTCGGGGGAACGGCTACACCTTC,CASSLRRGNGYTF
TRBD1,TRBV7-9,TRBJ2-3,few,TGTGCCAGCAGCTCCGGACAGGGGGCGACGGGAGATACGCAGTATTTT,CASSSGQGATGDTQYF
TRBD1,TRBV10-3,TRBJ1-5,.,TGTGCCATCGGGAAGACAGGGGGCAGGGGCCAGCCCCAGCATTTT,CAIGKTGGRGQPQHF
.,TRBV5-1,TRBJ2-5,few,TGCGCCAGCAGCTTGGTTGCCATAGGGGGAGTGGTGAAGACCCAGTACTTC,CASSLVAIGGVVKTQYF
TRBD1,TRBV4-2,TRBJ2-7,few,TGTGCCAGCAGCCTTCCCGCCGGACAGGGGACGGGCGAGCAGTACTTC,CASSLPAGQGTGEQYF
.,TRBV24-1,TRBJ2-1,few,TGTGCCACCAGTGACTTAAGCGCGAACGACAATGAGCAGTTCTTC,CATSDLSANDNEQFF
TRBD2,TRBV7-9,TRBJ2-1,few,TGTGCCAGCAGCTTGTGGGGAGGGTCTACCTACAATGAGCAGTTCTTC,CASSLWGGSTYNEQFF
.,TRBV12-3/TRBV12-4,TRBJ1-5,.,TGTGCCAGCAGTTTTAGAAACGATCAGCCCCAGCATTTT,CASSFRNDQPQHF
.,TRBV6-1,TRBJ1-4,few,TGTGCCACCCAAGGGGGTTTTGGTGAAAAACTGTTTTTT,CATQGGFGEKLFF
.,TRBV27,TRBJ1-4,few,TGTGCCAGCAGAAAAACAGTAGGCGAAAAACTGTTTTTT,CASRKTVGEKLFF
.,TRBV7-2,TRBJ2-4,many,TGTGCCAGCAGCTTAGCGCACGGTATAGCCAAAAACATTCAGTACTTC,CASSLAHGIAKNIQYF
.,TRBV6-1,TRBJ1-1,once,TGTGCCAGCAGTAGGAGTGTAGGGCCGGCAACTGAAGCTTTCTTT,CASSRSVGPATEAFF
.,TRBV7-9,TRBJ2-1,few,TGTGCCAGCAGCTTAAATAGTGAGCAGTTCTTC,CASSLNSEQFF
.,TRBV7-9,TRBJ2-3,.,TGTGCCAGCAGCCCCGTGTTGGGGGTAGCAGAGACGCAGTATTTT,CASSPVLGVAETQYF
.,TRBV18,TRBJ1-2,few,TGTGCCAGCTCACCAGGGGCGCAGGGAGCTACCTATGGCTACACCTTC,CASSPGAQGATYGYTF
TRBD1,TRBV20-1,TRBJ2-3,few,TGCAGTGCAGCCTCCGGACAGGGGATGTCGGATACGCAGTATTTT,CSAASGQGMSDTQYF
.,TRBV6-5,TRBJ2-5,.,TGTGCCAGCAGTTGGGCCGGACAGAACGGAGAGACCCAGTACTTC,CASSWAGQNGETQYF
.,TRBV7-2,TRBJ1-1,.,TGTGCCAGCAGCGGACCTCGAGGGGACACTGAAGCTTTCTTT,CASSGPRGDTEAFF
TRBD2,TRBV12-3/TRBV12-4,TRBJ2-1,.,TGTGCCAGCAGACTAAGCGGGAGGGCCCTCGGTGAGCAGTTCTTC,CASRLSGRALGEQFF
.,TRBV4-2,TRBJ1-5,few,TGTGCCAGCAGCCAAGATAGCGCAAGCAATCAGCCCCAGCATTTT,CASSQDSASNQPQHF